The 3 T cell receptor beta chains below come from one sample, sequenced in a study of T-cell reconstitution after alpha-beta-depleted transplantation in children. Preparation of the TCRbeta library involved a method that used unique molecular identifiers. TCRdb reanalysed the PCR reads using MiXCR and keeps one entry per CDR3 protein. Seen here are some 290,000 distinct CDR3 sequences, 9.9% observed once, and the top ten hold around a tenth. Material: PBMCs from the stem cell graft donor, obtained from the stem cell graft. The receptors stem from a human donor who donated a stem cell graft to a child with SCID.

This clonotype was recorded many times. The rearrangement uses TRBV5-6 and TRBJ2-5; the D call may be TRBD1 or TRBD2 (5 bases each). There are 16 residues in the CDR3. Germline CDR1 and CDR2: SGHDT and YYEEEE. The V gene lost 7 bases and the J gene lost 0 bases, with 19 bases spanning the gap. The CDR3 spells CASHPLVRGNQETQYF. CDR3 DNA sequence: TGTGCCAGCCACCCCCTTGTGAGGGGCAACCAAGAGACCCAGTACTTC. The complete variable domain, with remaining parts taken from reference TRBV5-6 and TRBJ2-5, reads DAGVTQSPTHLIKTRGQQVTLRCSPKSGHDTVSWYQQALGQGPQFIFQYYEEEERQRGNFPDRFSGHQFPNYSSELNVNALLLGDSALYLCASHPLVRGNQETQYFGPGTRLLVL.

A few counts support this clonotype. The CDR3 region is CATSDYGDTQYF. CDR3 bases: TGTGCCACCAGTGATTATGGGGATACGCAGTATTTT. The chain uses TRBV24-1 and TRBJ2-3, with unresolved D. Germline CDR1 is KGHDR and CDR2 is SFDVKD. The CDR3 spans 12 residues. V was trimmed by 2 bases and J by 6 bases, leaving 5 bases between them.

V and J are TRBV3-1 and TRBJ2-7; maybe TRBD2 (6 bases). The CDR3 contains 15 residues. Trimming removed 1 base from V and 2 bases from J, with 12 bases in between. Germline V gene lookup returns CDR1 LGHDT and CDR2 YNNKEL (reference sequence). Here the CDR3 reads CASSQVRRGTYEQYF. The CDR3, as DNA: TGTGCCAGCAGCCAAGTTCGGCGGGGAACCTACGAGCAGTACTTC.